This section outlines one T cell receptor beta chain sequence together with its context. The antigen remains undetermined. For each subset, genomic DNA was distributed in equal portions over several immunoSEQ plates. Some clones are missing from TCRdb's copy, which holds only in-frame ones; the method was immunoSEQ multiplex PCR. The sample records some 800,000 clones, 80% to 95% being singletons. The CDR3 consists of 10 residues. Per the germline V gene, CDR1 is SQVTM and CDR2 is ANQGSEA. The ends were cut back, 7 bases at V and 5 bases at J, with 9 bases in the middle. Naive CD8 cells lacked CD45RO, underwent positive selection for CCR7 and left out terminally differentiated effector memory CD45RA+ cells. This specimen belongs to a study of shared clonotypes between healthy human individuals. Overall study context: Per donor, CD8 memory used one plate, CD8 naive used two, CD4 memory used three and CD4 naive used three. Overall study findings and caveats: For naive CD4 cells, 5% to 6.5% of clonotypes were shared across a handful of donors. It was the non-shared clonotypes that had lower generation probabilities than clonotypes shared by all four donors.

The receptor comes from a man between 25 and 39 years old in good health. What was sequenced was naive CD8+ T cells sorted from blood. The rearrangement joins TRBV29-1 to TRBJ2-7, with D perhaps assigned TRBD1 or TRBD2 (5 bases each). The CDR3 region has the DNA TGCAGCGCACGGGGCCACGAGCAGTACTTC. Translation: CSARGHEQYF.